This T cell receptor (beta chain) was recorded in a study of tumor and adjacent non-tumor tissue in lung cancer. Study information: Patients comprised about eleven adenocarcinoma, a couple of squamous cell carcinoma and 1 small cell lung cancer. Samples averaged roughly 4.2 million productive TCRbeta reads each.

The germline gives CDR1 SGHDT, CDR2 YYEEEE. CDR3 length: 16 amino acids. Note on this clonotype: Its target is not known. The junction and the germline gene differ at one end; a read error may be behind it.

A modified ARM-PCR protocol with three rounds of nested PCR amplified TCRbeta. TCRdb called the multiplex PCR reads again in MiXCR, with one record for every CDR3 protein. The sample carries about 98,000 distinct CDR3 sequences, 75% to 85% recorded once. This sample's RNA came from whole unsorted tissue. This non-tumor lung sample came from over 3 cm beyond the tumor edge. General study findings and limits: Significantly higher TCR diversity was found in tumor than normal lung. Patients with more diverse tumor TCRs had worse survival.

V gene TRBV5-6 combines with J gene TRBJ1-1, with TRBD1 matching over 7 bases. The sequencing input was distant non-tumor lung tissue. This clonotype was sampled from a man in his 60s with small cell lung cancer. This CDR3 is CASSLAPGTANAEAFF. CDR3 DNA sequence: TGTGCCAGCAGTTTGGCCCCCGGGACAGCGAACGCTGAAGCTTTCTTT. The variable domain in full, completed from reference TRBV5-6 and TRBJ1-1, reads DAGVTQSPTHLIKTRGQQVTLRCSPKSGHDTVSWYQQALGQGPQFIFQYYEEEERQRGNFPDRFSGHQFPNYSSELNVNALLLGDSALYLCASSLAPGTANAEAFFGQGTRLTVV.